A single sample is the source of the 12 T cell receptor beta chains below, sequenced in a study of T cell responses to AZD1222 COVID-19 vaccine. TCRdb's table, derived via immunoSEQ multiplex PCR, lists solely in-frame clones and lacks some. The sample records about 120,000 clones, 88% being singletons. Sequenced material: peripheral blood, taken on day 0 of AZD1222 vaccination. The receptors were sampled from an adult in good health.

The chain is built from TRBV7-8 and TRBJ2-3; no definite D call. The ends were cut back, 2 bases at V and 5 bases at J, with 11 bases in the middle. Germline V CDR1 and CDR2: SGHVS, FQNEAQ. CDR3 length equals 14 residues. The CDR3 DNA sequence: TGTGCCAGCAGCTTATCGTCTAGACAAGATACGCAGTATTTT. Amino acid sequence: CASSLSSRQDTQYF.

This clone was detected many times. In nucleotides, the CDR3 is TGCGCCAGCAGCCAACCGAACAGGGGGCCTAATTCACCCCTCCACTTT. Amino acids: CASSQPNRGPNSPLHF. The V call is TRBV4-1, the J call TRBJ1-6; the match to TRBD1 covers 9 bases. Trimming cost V 2 bases and J 6 bases; bases outside gene matches: 5. Germline V gene sequence: CDR1 MGHRA, CDR2 YSYEKL. The CDR3 runs to 16 residues.

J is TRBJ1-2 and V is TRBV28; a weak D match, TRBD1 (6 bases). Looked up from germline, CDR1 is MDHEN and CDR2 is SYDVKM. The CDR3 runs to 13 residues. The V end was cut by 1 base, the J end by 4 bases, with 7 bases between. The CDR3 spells CASSLSRGYGYTF. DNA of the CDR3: TGTGCCAGCAGTTTATCCAGGGGCTATGGCTACACCTTC.

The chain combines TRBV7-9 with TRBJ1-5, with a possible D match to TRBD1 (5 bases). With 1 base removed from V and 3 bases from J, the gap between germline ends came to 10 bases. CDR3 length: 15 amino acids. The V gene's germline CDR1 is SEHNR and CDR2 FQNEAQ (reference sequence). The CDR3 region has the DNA TGTGCCAGCAGCTTAGACGGGGGAAACAATCAGCCCCAGCATTTT. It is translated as CASSLDGGNNQPQHF.

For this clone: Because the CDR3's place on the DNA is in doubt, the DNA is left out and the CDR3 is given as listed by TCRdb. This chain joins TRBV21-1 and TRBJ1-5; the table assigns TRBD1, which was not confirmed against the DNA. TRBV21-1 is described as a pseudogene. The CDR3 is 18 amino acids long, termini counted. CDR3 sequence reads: CASSKVADGARRNQPQHF.

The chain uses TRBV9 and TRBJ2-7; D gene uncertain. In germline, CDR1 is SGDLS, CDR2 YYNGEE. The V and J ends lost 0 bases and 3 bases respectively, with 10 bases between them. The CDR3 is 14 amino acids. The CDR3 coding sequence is TGTGCCAGCAGCGTAGGTTGGGCTAGCTACGAGCAGTACTTC. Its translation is CASSVGWASYEQYF.

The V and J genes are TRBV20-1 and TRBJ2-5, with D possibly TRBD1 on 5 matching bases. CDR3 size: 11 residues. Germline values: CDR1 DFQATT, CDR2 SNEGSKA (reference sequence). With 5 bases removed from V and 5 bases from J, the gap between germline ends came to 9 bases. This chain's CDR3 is CSAYRSETQYF. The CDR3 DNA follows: TGCAGTGCTTACAGGTCGGAGACCCAGTACTTC.

The CDR3 loop reads CASSLEGQSSGNTIYF. The CDR3 DNA reads TGCGCCAGCAGCTTGGAGGGACAGTCCTCTGGAAACACCATATATTTT. J is TRBJ1-3 and V is TRBV5-1; TRBD1 agrees at 7 bases. Germline V gives CDR1 SGHRS, CDR2 YFSETQ. After removal of 0 bases from V and 0 bases from J, the junction contained 3 bases not matched to a gene. The CDR3 has 16 amino acids.

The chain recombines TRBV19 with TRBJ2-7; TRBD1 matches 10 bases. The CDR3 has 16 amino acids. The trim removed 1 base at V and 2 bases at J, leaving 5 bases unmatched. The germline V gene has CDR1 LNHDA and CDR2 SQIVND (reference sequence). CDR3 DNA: TGTGCCAGTAGTATAGTCCGGGGACAGGGGACCTACGAGCAGTACTTC. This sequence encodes CASSIVRGQGTYEQYF.

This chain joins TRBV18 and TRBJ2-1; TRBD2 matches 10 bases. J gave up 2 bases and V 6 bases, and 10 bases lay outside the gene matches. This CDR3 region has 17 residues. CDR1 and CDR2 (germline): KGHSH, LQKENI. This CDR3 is CASSRASGSGTYNEQFF. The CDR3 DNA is TGTGCCAGCTCTCGGGCTAGCGGGAGTGGGACCTACAATGAGCAGTTCTTC.

CDR3 protein: CASSLALPGVDRSGTEAFF. The CDR3 nucleotides are TGTGCCAGCAGCTTAGCTTTACCAGGGGTAGACCGAAGCGGCACTGAAGCTTTCTTT. The J gene is TRBJ1-1, the V gene TRBV7-2, with a possible D match to TRBD1 (6 bases). Between the trimmed V and J ends, which lost 0 bases and 4 bases, there was a span of 24 bases. Germline CDR1 SGHTA, CDR2 FQGNSA. The CDR3 totals 19 residues.

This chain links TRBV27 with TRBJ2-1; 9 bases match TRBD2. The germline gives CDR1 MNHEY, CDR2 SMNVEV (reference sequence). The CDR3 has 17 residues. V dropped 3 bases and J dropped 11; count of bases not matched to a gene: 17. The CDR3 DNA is TGTGCCAGCAGTTTCGGAGGCGGGAGGGCCGGGTATAGTCAGCAGTTCTTC. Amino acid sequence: CASSFGGGRAGYSQQFF.